Listed here are 24 T cell receptor beta chains from one sample, sequenced in a study of CD8+ T cells in alopecia areata. The authors extracted RNA and reverse transcribed it into cDNA as the sequencing template. The method was immunoSEQ multiplex PCR; TCRdb's version includes in-frame clones alone and lacks a portion of them. The sample contains roughly 170,000 clones, around 50% of which appear only once. The source material was CD4+ T cells sorted from blood, sampled at week 0. These receptors were collected from a human donor with alopecia areata.

The chain links TRBV29-1 to TRBJ1-1; no reliable D call. This CDR3 comprises 13 residues. Trimming removed 4 bases from V and 3 bases from J, with 12 bases in between. CDR1 is SQVTM, CDR2 ANQGSEA, per germline. The CDR3: CSVVVGEYTEAFF. CDR3 coding DNA: TGCAGCGTTGTCGTCGGGGAGTACACTGAAGCTTTCTTT.

The genes are TRBV7-2 and TRBJ2-1, with TRBD1 as a possible D gene (6 bases). The CDR3 consists of 13 residues. Trimming stripped 6 bases from V and 9 bases from J, with 15 bases between. Germline CDR1 SGHTA, CDR2 FQGNSA. The CDR3 nucleotides read TGTGCCAGCAGTTCCGATCAGACAGGTGAGCAGTTCTTC. This translates into CASSSDQTGEQFF. Supplemented by reference TRBV7-2 and TRBJ2-1, the full variable domain reads GAGVSQSPSNKVTEKGKDVELRCDPISGHTALYWYRQSLGQGLEFLIYFQGNSAPDKSGLPSDRFSAERTGGSVSTLTIQRTQQEDSAVYLCASSSDQTGEQFFGPGTRLTVL.

The chain links TRBV29-1 to TRBJ2-3; 7 bases match TRBD1. Looked up from germline, CDR1 is SQVTM and CDR2 is ANQGSEA. V dropped 7 bases and J dropped 5; count of bases not matched to a gene: 9. This CDR3 is built from 13 residues. Here the CDR3 reads CSAGQVLIDTQYF. Here the CDR3 DNA reads TGCAGCGCAGGACAGGTCTTGATAGATACGCAGTATTTT.

V gene TRBV5-1 combines with J gene TRBJ2-1; no clear D gene. Germline V gives CDR1 SGHRS, CDR2 YFSETQ. The CDR3 runs to 19 residues. With 1 base removed from V and 3 bases from J, the gap between germline ends came to 23 bases. The DNA for the CDR3 is TGCGCCAGCAGCTTGTTTATAGGCGAAGGGATAAGCTTCTACAATGAGCAGTTCTTC. Protein sequence: CASSLFIGEGISFYNEQFF.

This clone occurred a few times. The V gene is TRBV7-3, the J gene TRBJ1-2, with D unresolved. From germline, CDR1 is SGHTA and CDR2 FQGTGA. Trimming took 2 bases from V and 6 from J, leaving 10 bases between them. The CDR3 is 13 amino acids. The CDR3 region has the DNA TGTGCCAGCAGCTTAGGAGGTTCGGATGGCTACACCTTC. Amino acid sequence: CASSLGGSDGYTF.

This clone has a handful of counts. This chain joins TRBV10-3 and TRBJ2-6; D is unresolved. Trimming removed 4 bases from V and 0 bases from J, with 10 bases in between. This CDR3 spans 16 amino acids. The V gene's germline CDR1 is ENHRY and CDR2 SYGVKD. CDR3 bases: TGTGCCATCAGTGTTGACGGAAACTCTGGGGCCAACGTCCTGACTTTC. This translates into CAISVDGNSGANVLTF.

This clone is a singleton in its sample. The V call is TRBV30, the J call TRBJ1-2; 8 positions match TRBD1. The CDR3 sequence is 13 residues long. CDR1 and CDR2 from the germline V gene are GTSNPN and SVGIG (reference sequence). V gave up 1 base and J gave up 8 bases; unmatched junction bases: 6. The CDR3 region is CAWSGQGATGYTF. In DNA, the CDR3 is TGTGCCTGGAGTGGCCAGGGGGCGACAGGCTACACCTTC.

The chain is built from TRBV7-9 and TRBJ1-5; unclear D gene. V was clipped by 1 base and J by 3 bases, with 10 bases between them. Germline loops: CDR1 SEHNR, CDR2 FQNEAQ (reference sequence). This CDR3 has 15 amino acids. CDR3: CASSLGWQNNQPQHF. CDR3 coding DNA: TGTGCCAGCAGCTTAGGGTGGCAGAACAATCAGCCCCAGCATTTT.

The genes are TRBV7-9 and TRBJ1-5; TRBD1 aligns across 7 bases. The CDR3 loop spans 14 amino acids. CDR1 and CDR2 from the germline V gene are SEHNR and FQNEAQ (reference sequence). J gave up 6 bases and V 5 bases, and 7 bases lay outside the gene matches. The CDR3 nucleotides are TGTGCCAGCAGCACCGCAGGGGGAGGTCAGCCCCAGCATTTT. The encoded protein is CASSTAGGGQPQHF.

The V and J genes are TRBV5-1 and TRBJ2-7; D not resolved. V gave up 0 bases and J gave up 2 bases, with 12 bases separating them. CDR1 is SGHRS, CDR2 YFSETQ, per germline. CDR3 size: 15 residues. CDR3 bases: TGCGCCAGCAGCTTGGACGGAATCACTGCCTACGAGCAGTACTTC. Translating gives CASSLDGITAYEQYF.

V usage is TRBV10-3 and J usage is TRBJ2-5; D gene uncertain. The V end was cut by 1 base, the J end by 5 bases, with 8 bases between. The length of the CDR3 is 13 residues. The germline CDR1 and CDR2 sequences are ENHRY and SYGVKD. The CDR3 DNA reads TGTGCCATCAGTGAGTTCGGTCGGGAGACCCAGTACTTC. Its translation is CAISEFGRETQYF.

This clone was observed a handful of times. The rearrangement joins TRBV29-1 to TRBJ2-3; D is perhaps TRBD1 (6 bases). The V and J ends lost 7 bases and 2 bases respectively, with 13 bases between them. Germline loops: CDR1 SQVTM, CDR2 ANQGSEA. The CDR3 sequence is 13 residues long. The CDR3 reads CSAGGQLTDTQYF. CDR3 DNA: TGCAGCGCCGGCGGACAGCTCACAGATACGCAGTATTTT.

V is TRBV28 and J is TRBJ2-5, with a tentative D call TRBD2 (6 bases). V lost 6 bases, J lost 9 bases, and 17 bases lay in between. Germline CDR1 reads MDHEN; CDR2 reads SYDVKM. This CDR3 has 13 residues. Here the CDR3 DNA reads TGTGCCAGCAGGGAGGGACGGACAAGGGCCCAGTACTTC. This translates into CASREGRTRAQYF.

This clone has a handful of counts. The V and J genes are TRBV30 and TRBJ2-3, with no clear D. Trimming removed 4 bases from V and 2 bases from J, with 10 bases in between. The CDR3 spans 13 residues. Germline CDR1 and CDR2: GTSNPN and SVGIG (reference sequence). DNA of the CDR3: TGTGCCTGGAAGCCCGCTAACACAGATACGCAGTATTTT. The encoded protein is CAWKPANTDTQYF.

The chain has TRBV4-1 and TRBJ2-5; no clear D gene. The CDR3 runs 13 residues. Germline V lookup: CDR1 MGHRA, CDR2 YSYEKL. V shed 4 bases and J shed 5 bases, with 11 bases lying between them. The CDR3 DNA sequence: TGCGCCAGCAGCCCCGCAAGTTCGGAGACCCAGTACTTC. Encoded protein: CASSPASSETQYF.

The genes are TRBV15 and TRBJ2-1; the D is unclear. V lost 4 bases and J 6 bases, leaving 13 bases between the germline ends. This CDR3 spans 14 amino acids. Germline CDR1 is LNHNV and CDR2 is YYDKDF (reference sequence). In nucleotides, the CDR3 is TGTGCCACCAGCACCATAGGAATAGGCAATGAGCAGTTCTTC. It is translated as CATSTIGIGNEQFF. The full variable domain, completed using reference TRBV15 and TRBJ2-1, is DAMVIQNPRYQVTQFGKPVTLSCSQTLNHNVMYWYQQKSSQAPKLLFHYYDKDFNNEADTPDNFQSRRPNTSFCFLDIRSPGLGDTAMYLCATSTIGIGNEQFFGPGTRLTVL.

The chain recombines TRBV7-9 with TRBJ1-2; maybe TRBD1 (5 bases). V lost 5 bases and J lost 0, with 19 bases in between. The CDR3 extends over 17 amino acids. Germline V gene sequence: CDR1 SEHNR, CDR2 FQNEAQ (reference sequence). The CDR3 sequence: CASSAPRGADSNYGYTF. The CDR3 DNA is TGTGCCAGCAGCGCCCCCCGTGGGGCAGACTCTAACTATGGCTACACCTTC. The full variable domain, with the rest looked up from reference TRBV7-9 and TRBJ1-2, is DTGVSQNPRHKITKRGQNVTFRCDPISEHNRLYWYRQTLGQGPEFLTYFQNEAQLEKSRLLSDRFSAERPKGSFSTLEIQRTEQGDSAMYLCASSAPRGADSNYGYTFGSGTRLTVV.

To note about this clone: Other DNA sequences in this specimen translate into the identical CDR3. The gene calls are TRBV5-1 and TRBJ2-5; 9 nucleotides agree with TRBD2. This CDR3 is built from 16 residues. Germline V CDR1 and CDR2: SGHRS, YFSETQ. With 0 bases clipped from V and 0 bases from J, the junction kept 3 bases outside the gene matches. The DNA for the CDR3 is TGCGCCAGCAGCTTGGGGGGCGGGGGGGACCAAGAGACCCAGTACTTC. It codes for CASSLGGGGDQETQYF.

The chain couples TRBV30 to TRBJ2-7, with D possibly TRBD1 on 6 matching bases. Looked up from germline, CDR1 is GTSNPN and CDR2 is SVGIG (reference sequence). With 2 bases removed from V and 5 bases from J, the gap between germline ends came to 10 bases. CDR3 length: 12 amino acids. The CDR3 sequence is CAWSFTGNEQYF. In nucleotides, the CDR3 is TGTGCCTGGAGTTTCACAGGGAACGAGCAGTACTTC.

In this sample, this clone turned up a few times. The chain combines TRBV30 with TRBJ2-2; D gene ambiguous. Germline loops: CDR1 GTSNPN, CDR2 SVGIG (reference sequence). This CDR3 has 12 residues. V dropped 3 bases and J dropped 3 bases, with 5 bases sitting between them. This CDR3 is CAWRVHTGELFF. The CDR3, as DNA: TGTGCCTGGAGAGTCCACACCGGGGAGCTGTTTTTT.

The V gene is TRBV30, the J gene TRBJ1-2, with a weak D call TRBD1 (6 bases). CDR1 is GTSNPN, CDR2 SVGIG, per germline (reference sequence). V was clipped by 0 bases and J by 1 base, with 18 bases between them. The CDR3 extends over 17 amino acids. The CDR3: CAWSVRLTGGLNYGYTF. As DNA, the CDR3 is TGTGCCTGGAGTGTACGTTTGACAGGTGGGCTTAACTATGGCTACACCTTC.

The chain links TRBV18 to TRBJ2-7; the D gene is possibly TRBD1 (7 bases). The germline V and J ends were trimmed by 1 base and 3 bases, with 13 bases remaining between them. Germline CDR1 KGHSH, CDR2 LQKENI. The CDR3 is 15 amino acids. This CDR3 is CASSPRQGEVYEQYF. The CDR3 nucleotides read TGTGCCAGCTCACCACGGCAGGGGGAGGTCTACGAGCAGTACTTC.

This clone appeared a few times. The CDR3 is CASGTTSGGTDTQYF. The DNA for the CDR3 is TGTGCCAGCGGGACGACTAGCGGGGGAACAGATACGCAGTATTTT. The chain is built from TRBV6-5 and TRBJ2-3; 12 bases agree with TRBD2. V lost 8 bases, J lost 3 bases, and 6 bases stayed unmatched. The CDR3 loop spans 15 amino acids. Germline CDR1 and CDR2: MNHEY and SVGAGI.

This clone was observed a few times. V usage is TRBV7-2 and J usage is TRBJ2-5; perhaps TRBD1 as D (6 bases). The V gene's germline CDR1 is SGHTA and CDR2 FQGNSA. Trimming removed 10 bases from V and 2 bases from J, with 26 bases in between. The CDR3 is 17 residues long. In nucleotides, the CDR3 is TGTGCCATCGCCGGAACAGGGTGGTTTTCTTGGCAAGAGACCCAGTACTTC. Translating gives CAIAGTGWFSWQETQYF.